This T cell receptor (beta chain) was obtained from a study of blood T cell repertoires in COVID-19. Followed over time, Seattle patients had been enrolled while infection was active. Original processing notes: The assay estimated nucleated cells by amplifying reference gene primers. Using immunoSEQ multiplex PCR, the repertoire was profiled, and TCRdb retains in-frame clones only, with some absent. Clone size and V and J calls were adopted from that table, with D and trimming inferred from the DNA. Among 100,000 to 150,000 clones listed, 85% to 90% were seen once. CDR1 and CDR2 from the germline V gene are LNHDA and SQIVND (reference sequence). Trimming cost V 6 bases and J 3 bases, with 15 bases left between them. This CDR3 is 16 amino acids long.

Input material: peripheral blood. The source of this sequence is an elderly woman with COVID-19, enrolled during active disease. V and J are TRBV19 and TRBJ1-6, with D perhaps matching TRBD1 (6 bases). DNA for the CDR3: TGTGCCAGTAGATCGGCGGACAGTCTCTATAATTCACCCCTCCACTTT. As protein: CASRSADSLYNSPLHF. Full variable domain (outside the CDR3, taken from reference TRBV19 and TRBJ1-6): DGGITQSPKYLFRKEGQNVTLSCEQNLNHDAMYWYRQDPGQGLRLIYYSQIVNDFQKGDIAEGYSVSREKKESFPLTVTSAQKNPTAFYLCASRSADSLYNSPLHFGNGTRLTVT.